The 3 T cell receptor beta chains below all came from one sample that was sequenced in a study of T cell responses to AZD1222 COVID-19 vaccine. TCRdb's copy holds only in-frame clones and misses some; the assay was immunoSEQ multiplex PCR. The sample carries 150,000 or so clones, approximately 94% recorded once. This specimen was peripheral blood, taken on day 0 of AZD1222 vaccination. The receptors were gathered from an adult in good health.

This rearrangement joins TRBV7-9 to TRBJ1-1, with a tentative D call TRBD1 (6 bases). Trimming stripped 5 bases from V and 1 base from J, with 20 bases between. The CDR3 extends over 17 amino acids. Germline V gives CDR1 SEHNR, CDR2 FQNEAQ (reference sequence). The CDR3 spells CASSNALPWTENTEAFF. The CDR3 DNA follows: TGTGCCAGCAGCAACGCCCTTCCTTGGACAGAGAACACTGAAGCTTTCTTT.

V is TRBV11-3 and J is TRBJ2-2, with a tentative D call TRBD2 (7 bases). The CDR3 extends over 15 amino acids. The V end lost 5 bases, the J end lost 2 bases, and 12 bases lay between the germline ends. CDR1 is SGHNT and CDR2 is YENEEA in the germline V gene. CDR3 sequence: CASSARGTNTGELFF. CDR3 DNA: TGTGCCAGCAGCGCGCGGGGGACAAACACCGGGGAGCTGTTTTTT.

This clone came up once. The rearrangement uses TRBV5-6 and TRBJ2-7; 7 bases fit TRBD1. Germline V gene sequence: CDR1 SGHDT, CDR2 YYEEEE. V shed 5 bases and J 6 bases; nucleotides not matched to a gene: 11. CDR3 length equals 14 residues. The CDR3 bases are TGTGCCAGCAGTCGCCTCACAGGGGTGCCCGAGCAGTACTTC. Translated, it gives CASSRLTGVPEQYF.